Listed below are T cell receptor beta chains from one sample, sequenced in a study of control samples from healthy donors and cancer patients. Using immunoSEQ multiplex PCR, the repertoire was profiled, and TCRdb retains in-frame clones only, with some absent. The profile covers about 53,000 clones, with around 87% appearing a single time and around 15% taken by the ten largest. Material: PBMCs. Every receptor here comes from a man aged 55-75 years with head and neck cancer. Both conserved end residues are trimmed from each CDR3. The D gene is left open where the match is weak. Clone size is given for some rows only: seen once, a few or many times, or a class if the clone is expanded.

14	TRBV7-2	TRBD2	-	ASSVASGRVHYEQF
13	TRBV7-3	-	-	ASSLNPGTNSPLH
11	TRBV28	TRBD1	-	ASTEQGIQEAF
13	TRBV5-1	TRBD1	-	ASSLDGTEYYEQY
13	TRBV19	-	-	ASKVSAPSNQPQH
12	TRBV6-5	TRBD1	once	ASRDRGSGQPQH
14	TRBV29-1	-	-	SVGSTQVQRWDTQY
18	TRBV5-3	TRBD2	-	ARSLLGAWASGGPGKTQY
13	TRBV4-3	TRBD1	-	ASSMNRGLRDGYT
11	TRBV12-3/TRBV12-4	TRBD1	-	ASNTGQQETQY
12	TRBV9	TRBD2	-	ASSRASGWNTQY
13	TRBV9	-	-	ASSVGARGTDTQY
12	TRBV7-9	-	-	ASSPGYNNSPLH
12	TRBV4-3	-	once	ASSQERQWLAQY
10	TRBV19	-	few	ASSIWNTEAF
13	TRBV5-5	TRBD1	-	ASSSRTGGSFEQY
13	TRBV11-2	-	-	ASSDSADSNQPQH
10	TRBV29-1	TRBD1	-	SGTGGDYGYT
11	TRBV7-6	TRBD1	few	ASSLTKDRGQF
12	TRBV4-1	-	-	ASSLRDSGNTIY
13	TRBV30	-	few	AWTSVDGWNSPLH
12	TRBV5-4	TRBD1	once	ASSPGQGYDEQY
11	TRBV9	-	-	ASSVGSTGELF
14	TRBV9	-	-	ASSVGGQLSGNTIY
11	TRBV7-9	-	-	ASSLNVDQPQH
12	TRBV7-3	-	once	ASSSNLITGELF
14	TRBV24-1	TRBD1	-	ATSDLNRDSWETQY
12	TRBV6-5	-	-	ASSLVLRQETQY
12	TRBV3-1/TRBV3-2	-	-	ASSHTGLNYGYT
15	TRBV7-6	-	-	ASSSGRAAWGTDTQY
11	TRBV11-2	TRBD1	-	ASRGTEGQPQH
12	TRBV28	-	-	ASNPSDRDQPQH
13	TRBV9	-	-	ASSLSGGAGSPLH
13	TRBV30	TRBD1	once	AWSVSPLRQGTLH